This T cell receptor (beta chain) was profiled in a study of T cell changes during pregnancy in multiple sclerosis. Germline V gene data show CDR1 as SGDLS and CDR2 as YYNGEE. With 0 bases clipped from V and 3 bases from J, the junction kept 4 bases outside the gene matches. The CDR3 consists of 17 residues. Produced via immunoSEQ multiplex PCR; TCRdb's table is partial and in-frame only. The repertoire consists of about 48,000 clones, with 88% occurring once and the leading ten covering about 1.2%. The sequence was collected from a female donor with multiple sclerosis, enrolled in a pregnancy study. The V and J genes are TRBV9 and TRBJ2-2; 11 nucleotides match TRBD2. The sample consisted of CD4+ T cells from peripheral blood mononuclear cells, taken in the second trimester of pregnancy. The CDR3 loop is CASSVGASGRYTGELFF. CDR3 in DNA: TGTGCCAGCAGCGTAGGAGCTAGCGGGAGGTACACCGGGGAGCTGTTTTTT.